A single sample is the source of the 24 T cell receptor beta chains below, sequenced in a study of blood T cell repertoires in COVID-19. The repertoire was sequenced with immunoSEQ multiplex PCR; TCRdb's copy has only in-frame clones and lacks some. The data hold approximately 60,000 clones, with 70% to 80% observed a single time. The sample comprised peripheral blood. The source of these receptors is a man aged 50 or older with active or convalescent COVID-19.

The chain joins TRBV5-6 to TRBJ1-6; a possible D gene is TRBD1 (6 bases). Trimming shortened V by 4 bases and J by 7 bases, and 15 bases separated the two germline ends. Germline V gene sequence: CDR1 SGHDT, CDR2 YYEEEE. The CDR3 spans 15 residues. The CDR3, as DNA: TGTGCCAGCAGCGACAGGTTCGGACAAAATTCACCCCTCCACTTT. Protein product: CASSDRFGQNSPLHF.

This chain joins TRBV27 and TRBJ1-1, with D uncertain. The CDR3 is 12 amino acids. With 3 bases removed from V and 11 bases from J, the gap between germline ends came to 13 bases. Germline CDR1 is MNHEY and CDR2 is SMNVEV (reference sequence). The CDR3 DNA is TGTGCCAGCAGTTTGACGGGAGGGAGGGCTTTCTTT. The encoded protein is CASSLTGGRAFF.

V is TRBV10-2 and J is TRBJ2-7; 9 bases are a match to TRBD2. After removal of 6 bases from V and 4 bases from J, the junction contained 7 bases not matched to a gene. CDR3 length: 14 residues. Per germline, CDR1 WSHSY and CDR2 SAAADI. CDR3 amino acids: CASRAGGPQYEQYF. The DNA of the CDR3 is TGCGCCAGCAGGGCGGGGGGGCCGCAGTACGAGCAGTACTTC.

This clone has more than one count but fewer than ten. The chain links TRBV19 to TRBJ1-2, with 7 bases lining up with TRBD1. From germline, CDR1 is LNHDA and CDR2 SQIVND (reference sequence). Trimming took 3 bases from V and 6 from J; bases not matched to a gene: 16. The CDR3 is made up of 17 amino acids. CDR3 region: CASSIGQVTTPLHGYTF. The CDR3, as DNA: TGTGCCAGTAGTATTGGACAGGTCACGACTCCGCTTCATGGCTACACCTTC.

In this sample, this clone turned up a few times. The chain carries TRBV10-3 and TRBJ2-1; maybe TRBD2 (6 bases). Germline V gives CDR1 ENHRY, CDR2 SYGVKD. The CDR3 contains 12 residues. V gave up 2 bases and J gave up 7 bases, with 6 bases separating them. The CDR3 sequence is CAISEGGNEQFF. The DNA of the CDR3 is TGTGCCATCAGTGAGGGGGGGAATGAGCAGTTCTTC.

The rearrangement uses TRBV27 and TRBJ1-5; D gene uncertain. Trimming cost V 3 bases and J 4 bases, with 7 bases left between them. The CDR3 runs 13 residues. Looked up from germline, CDR1 is MNHEY and CDR2 is SMNVEV (reference sequence). CDR3 nucleotide sequence: TGTGCCAGCAGTTTCTTCAGAAATCAGCCCCAGCATTTT. Translated, it gives CASSFFRNQPQHF.

The chain recombines TRBV5-6 with TRBJ1-2; D might be TRBD1 (5 bases). Germline V lookup: CDR1 SGHDT, CDR2 YYEEEE. The CDR3 consists of 13 residues. The V and J ends lost 1 base and 5 bases respectively, with 9 bases between them. CDR3 amino acids: CASSLTGLYGYTF. DNA of the CDR3: TGTGCCAGCAGCTTGACAGGATTATATGGCTACACCTTC.

This chain uses TRBV6-5 with TRBJ1-5, with TRBD1 matching over 9 bases. Trimming removed 8 bases from V and 6 bases from J; junction bases left unmatched: 11. The CDR3 is 15 residues long. The V gene's germline CDR1 is MNHEY and CDR2 SVGAGI. DNA of the CDR3: TGTGCCAGCCGTTTGACAGGGGGAATTGGTCAGCCCCAGCATTTT. Translated, it gives CASRLTGGIGQPQHF.

The chain has TRBV7-6 and TRBJ2-7, with D perhaps TRBD2 (5 bases). V lost 2 bases, J lost 5 bases, and 16 bases lay in between. This CDR3 spans 15 amino acids. CDR1 SGHVS and CDR2 FNYEAQ come from the germline V gene. CDR3 protein: CASSLLARSGDEQYF. The CDR3 DNA follows: TGTGCCAGCAGCTTACTAGCTCGGAGCGGCGACGAGCAGTACTTC.

V is TRBV9 and J is TRBJ2-6, with no clear D. Germline CDR1 is SGDLS and CDR2 is YYNGEE. V was shortened by 3 bases and J by 0 bases, with 7 bases between the two germline ends. CDR3 length: 15 residues. The CDR3 nucleotides are TGTGCCAGCAGCGACCTGAGCTCTGGGGCCAACGTCCTGACTTTC. Translating it yields CASSDLSSGANVLTF.

The rearrangement uses TRBV3-1 (or the pseudogene TRBV3-2) and TRBJ1-1; tentative D call: TRBD1 (6 bases). This CDR3 contains 14 residues. Germline loops: CDR1 LGHDT, CDR2 YNNKEL (reference sequence). V was pared by 4 bases and J by 0 bases, with 9 bases between. DNA of the CDR3: TGTGCCAGCAGCCGGACAGCTTTGAACACTGAAGCTTTCTTT. Protein sequence: CASSRTALNTEAFF.

This chain links TRBV18 with TRBJ1-1; D is unresolved. Germline V lookup: CDR1 KGHSH, CDR2 LQKENI. The CDR3 contains 15 residues. The ends were cut back, 1 base at V and 3 bases at J, with 12 bases in the middle. The CDR3 sequence is CASSPRHSWDTEAFF. DNA for the CDR3: TGTGCCAGCTCACCACGACACAGCTGGGACACTGAAGCTTTCTTT.

This sequence joins TRBV20-1 and TRBJ2-5; D perhaps matches TRBD2 (5 bases). With 5 bases removed from V and 5 bases from J, the gap between germline ends came to 9 bases. The CDR3 sequence is 11 residues long. Per germline, CDR1 DFQATT and CDR2 SNEGSKA (reference sequence). CDR3 sequence reads: CSASSGETQYF. The CDR3 bases are TGCAGTGCTTCAAGCGGCGAGACCCAGTACTTC.

This clone was observed a few times. V is TRBV7-6 and J is TRBJ1-1; TRBD1 matches at 7 bases. Trimming at V came to 5 bases and at J to 5 bases, leaving 11 bases not matched to a gene. Per germline, CDR1 SGHVS and CDR2 FNYEAQ. The CDR3 sequence is 15 residues long. CDR3 nucleotide sequence: TGTGCCAGCAGCAAACTTACAGGGGCAGGGACTGAAGCTTTCTTT. It codes for CASSKLTGAGTEAFF. Filled out from reference TRBV7-6 and TRBJ1-1, the complete variable domain reads GAGVSQSPRYKVTKRGQDVALRCDPISGHVSLYWYRQALGQGPEFLTYFNYEAQQDKSGLPNDRFSAERPEGSISTLTIQRTEQRDSAMYRCASSKLTGAGTEAFFGQGTRLTVV.

This clone turned up a few times. V usage is TRBV19 and J usage is TRBJ1-1; D perhaps matches TRBD1 (6 bases). CDR1 is LNHDA and CDR2 is SQIVND in the germline V gene (reference sequence). This CDR3 spans 16 amino acids. V was pared by 1 base and J by 1 base, with 13 bases between. The CDR3 nucleotides are TGTGCCAGTAGTATAGCCTCAGGGGCTACGAACACTGAAGCTTTCTTT. It yields the protein CASSIASGATNTEAFF.

The chain combines TRBV11-3 with TRBJ1-6, with D perhaps matching TRBD1 (6 bases). CDR1 SGHNT and CDR2 YENEEA come from the germline V gene. This CDR3 contains 16 residues. Trimming left V 3 bases short and J 10 bases short, with 19 bases between. Here the CDR3 reads CASSLTPDSDSSPLHF. As DNA, the CDR3 is TGTGCCAGCAGCTTGACCCCGGACAGCGATTCCTCACCCCTCCACTTT.

The J gene is TRBJ2-5, the V gene TRBV7-8; a weak D match, TRBD1 (6 bases). The CDR3 consists of 14 residues. V was cut by 5 bases and J by 2 bases, with 12 bases left in between. CDR1 and CDR2 (germline): SGHVS, FQNEAQ. The CDR3 loop is CASSQLGQQETQYF. DNA for the CDR3: TGTGCCAGCAGCCAACTAGGACAGCAAGAGACCCAGTACTTC. Based on the CDR3 plus reference TRBV7-8 and TRBJ2-5, the full variable domain is GAGVSQSPRYKVAKRGQDVALRCDPISGHVSLFWYQQALGQGPEFLTYFQNEAQLDKSGLPSDRFFAERPEGSVSTLKIQRTQQEDSAVYLCASSQLGQQETQYFGPGTRLLVL.

As for this clone: Other nucleotide sequences from this sample produce the same CDR3. The chain couples TRBV14 to TRBJ2-7; possible D gene TRBD2, 5 bases. The V end lost 4 bases, the J end lost 4 bases, and 5 bases lay between the germline ends. Germline values: CDR1 SGHDN, CDR2 FVKESK. CDR3 length: 11 amino acids. The CDR3 DNA reads TGTGCCAGCAGCCGAGGGTACGAGCAGTACTTC. As protein: CASSRGYEQYF.

The chain is built from TRBV7-9 and TRBJ2-3; D remains unclear. Trimming took off 1 base at V and 3 bases at J, with 14 bases between the two ends. CDR3 length equals 16 residues. Germline V gives CDR1 SEHNR, CDR2 FQNEAQ (reference sequence). CDR3 in DNA: TGTGCCAGCAGCTTAGGAGGCGCTCCGCGGACAGATACGCAGTATTTT. It codes for CASSLGGAPRTDTQYF.

The genes are TRBV19 and TRBJ1-5; D remains ambiguous. CDR1 and CDR2 (germline): LNHDA, SQIVND (reference sequence). V was trimmed by 0 bases and J by 6 bases, leaving 6 bases between them. This CDR3 has 13 amino acids. CDR3 protein: CASSIDYGQPQHF. CDR3 nucleotides: TGTGCCAGTAGTATAGACTACGGTCAGCCCCAGCATTTT.

The V call is TRBV9, the J call TRBJ1-2; TRBD1 matches at 7 bases. The germline V gene has CDR1 SGDLS and CDR2 YYNGEE. This CDR3 has 14 amino acids. Trimming cost V 0 bases and J 2 bases; bases outside gene matches: 1. For the CDR3, the DNA is TGTGCCAGCAGCGTAGGGGACAGCAACTATGGCTACACCTTC. This gives the protein CASSVGDSNYGYTF.

The chain couples TRBV4-2 to TRBJ2-2; 7 nucleotides agree with TRBD2. The CDR3 runs 13 residues. Germline CDR1 is LGHNA and CDR2 is YNFKEQ. V lost 10 bases, J lost 7 bases, and 9 bases stayed unmatched. The CDR3 nucleotides read TGTGCCACCTCCCCCGGGAGGATCGGGGAGCTGTTTTTT. As protein: CATSPGRIGELFF.

The chain recombines TRBV27 with TRBJ1-1; the match to TRBD1 covers 10 bases. Germline V lookup: CDR1 MNHEY, CDR2 SMNVEV (reference sequence). Trimming removed 4 bases from V and 5 bases from J; junction bases left unmatched: 4. This CDR3 contains 14 residues. The CDR3 protein is CASSYGQGGTEAFF. The CDR3 DNA follows: TGTGCCAGCAGTTATGGACAGGGGGGAACTGAAGCTTTCTTT.

J is TRBJ2-5 and V is TRBV19; D is possibly TRBD1 (5 bases). Germline values: CDR1 LNHDA, CDR2 SQIVND (reference sequence). This CDR3 has 15 amino acids. Deletions cut 10 bases from V and 1 base from J, with 19 bases between. The CDR3: CATGIYLNGQETQYF. The DNA for the CDR3 is TGTGCCACAGGGATTTACTTGAACGGCCAAGAGACCCAGTACTTC.